Sequencing of this T cell receptor beta chain was carried out in a study of glioma-infiltrating T cells. Study-level points and caveats: Tissue-blood divergence was below expectation in non-neoplastic patients, above in gliomas. Tissue and blood shared very few CDR3 sequences.

This clonotype showed up many times. The antigen is unknown. Amplification of TCR alpha and beta CDR3 regions from RNA used iRepertoire nested multiplex PCR. Tissue mRNA or PBMC total RNA, roughly 100-400 ng, went into one-step reverse transcription and amplification. TCRdb independently ran MiXCR on the multiplex PCR reads; one entry per CDR3 protein. The sample shows tens of thousands of distinct CDR3 sequences, about 23% of them seen only once. The CDR3 has 14 amino acids. The germline V gene encodes CDR1 MNHEY and CDR2 SVGEGT. Unmatched junction bases numbered 9, after V lost 10 bases and J lost 2 bases.

The sequencing sample was made of glioma tissue, nonneoplastic brain tissue, or PBMCs (not recorded which). The receptor was isolated from a human donor with low-grade glioma or glioblastoma, undergoing nonglioma brain surgery, or in good health (not recorded which). The rearrangement joins TRBV6-2 or TRBV6-3 to TRBJ2-7, with 9 bases that match TRBD2. DNA of the CDR3: TGTGCCACCCTGAGGACTAGCGAGACCTACGAGCAGTACTTC. Translated, it gives CATLRTSETYEQYF.